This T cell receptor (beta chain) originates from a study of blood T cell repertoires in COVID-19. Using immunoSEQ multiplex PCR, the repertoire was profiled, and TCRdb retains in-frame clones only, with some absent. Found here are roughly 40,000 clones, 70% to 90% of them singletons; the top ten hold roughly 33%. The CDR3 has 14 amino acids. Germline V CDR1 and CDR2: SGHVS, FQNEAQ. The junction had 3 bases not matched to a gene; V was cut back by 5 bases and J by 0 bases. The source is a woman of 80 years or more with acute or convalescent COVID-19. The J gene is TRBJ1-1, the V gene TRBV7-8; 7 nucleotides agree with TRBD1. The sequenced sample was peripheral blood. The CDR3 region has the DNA TGTGCCAGCAGCAGGGGGCCCATGAACACTGAAGCTTTCTTT. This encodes CASSRGPMNTEAFF.